This T cell receptor (beta chain) was identified during a study of shared clonotypes between healthy human individuals. Study-level findings and limits: Among donors, clonotype sharing was expected to be affected by sequencing depth. The study found lower generation probabilities in non-shared clonotypes than in those shared by all four donors.

The germline CDR1 and CDR2 sequences are SGHVS and FNYEAQ. Trimming pared 5 bases from V and 2 bases from J, leaving 16 bases between. CDR3 length: 15 residues. Of note for this clone: Its antigen is as yet unknown.

Donors comprised only Caucasian adults living in Nashville, Tennessee. The data were produced by immunoSEQ multiplex PCR, yet TCRdb's version contains in-frame clones alone and is incomplete. Among 2 million to 2.5 million clones listed, 90% to 97% were seen once. This clonotype originated in a man younger than 35 in good health. V gene TRBV7-6 combines with J gene TRBJ2-7, with D possibly being TRBD1 (6 bases). Specimen: naive CD4+ T cells sorted from blood. Subset denoted: CD45RA+ positively selected. CDR3 in amino acids: CASSLGTQKPYEQYF. In DNA, the CDR3 is TGTGCCAGCAGCCTTGGGACACAAAAACCCTACGAGCAGTACTTC.